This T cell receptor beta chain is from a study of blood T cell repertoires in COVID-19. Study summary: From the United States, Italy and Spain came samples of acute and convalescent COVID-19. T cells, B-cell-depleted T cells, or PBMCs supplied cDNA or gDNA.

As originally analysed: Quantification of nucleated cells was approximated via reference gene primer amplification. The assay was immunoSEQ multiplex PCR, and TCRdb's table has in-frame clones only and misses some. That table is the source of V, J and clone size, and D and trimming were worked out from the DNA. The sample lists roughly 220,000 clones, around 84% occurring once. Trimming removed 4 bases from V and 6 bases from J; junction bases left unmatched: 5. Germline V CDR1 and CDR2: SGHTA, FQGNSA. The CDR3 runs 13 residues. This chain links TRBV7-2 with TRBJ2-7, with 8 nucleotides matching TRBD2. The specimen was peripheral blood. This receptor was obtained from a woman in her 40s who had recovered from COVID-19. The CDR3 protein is CASSSGLDVEQYF. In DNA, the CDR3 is TGTGCCAGCAGCTCGGGACTAGACGTCGAGCAGTACTTC.